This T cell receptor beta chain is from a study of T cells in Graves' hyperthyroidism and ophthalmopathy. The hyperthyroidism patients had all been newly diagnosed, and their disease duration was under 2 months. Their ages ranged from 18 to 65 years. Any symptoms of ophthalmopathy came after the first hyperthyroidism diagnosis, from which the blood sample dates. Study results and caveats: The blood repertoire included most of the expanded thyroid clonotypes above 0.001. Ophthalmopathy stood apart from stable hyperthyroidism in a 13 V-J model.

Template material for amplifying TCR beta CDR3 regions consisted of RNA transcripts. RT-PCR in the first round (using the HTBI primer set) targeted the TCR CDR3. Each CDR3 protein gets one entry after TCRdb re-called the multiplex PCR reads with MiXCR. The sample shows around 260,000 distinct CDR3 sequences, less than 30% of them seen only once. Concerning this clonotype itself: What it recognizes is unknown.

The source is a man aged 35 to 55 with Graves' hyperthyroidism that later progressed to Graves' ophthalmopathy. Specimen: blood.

CDR3 coding DNA: TGTGCCAGCGGGACTAGCGGGACGGGGGAGACCCAGTACTTC. Translated: CASGTSGTGETQYF. V and J are TRBV6-1 and TRBJ2-5, with 13 bases lining up with TRBD2. The CDR3 has 14 residues. Germline CDR1 MNHNS, CDR2 SASEGT. V was pared by 8 bases and J by 5 bases, with 5 bases of the junction left unmatched.